This is a list of T cell receptor beta chains from one sample in a study of blood T cells in healthy people across ages. TCRdb reanalysed the 5' RACE reads using MiXCR and keeps one entry per CDR3 protein. The table records over 600,000 distinct CDR3 sequences, around half of them present only once. Sequencing was performed on blood. These receptors came from an older man in good health. The CDR3 runs from the conserved cysteine through the conserved F or W. The order of the fields is J gene, clone size, D gene, V gene, CDR3 protein, CDR3 DNA. D genes are given only for firm matches. Size is omitted from some rows. Given values are once, few, many or a class for expanded clones.

TRBJ1-1 | NA | NA | TRBV6-5 | CASSGYRVVTEAFF | TGTGCCAGCAGCGGCTACAGGGTTGTCACTGAAGCTTTCTTT
TRBJ2-3 | NA | NA | TRBV10-3 | CAMGAGTQYF | TGTGCCATGGGGGCGGGTACGCAGTATTTT
TRBJ2-5 | NA | NA | TRBV7-2 | CASSLAASVQETQYF | TGTGCCAGCAGCTTAGCGGCTAGCGTTCAAGAGACCCAGTACTTC
TRBJ2-7 | NA | NA | TRBV27 | CADLHRNYNEQYF | TGTGCCGACCTCCACCGGAATTACAATGAGCAGTACTTC
TRBJ2-3 | NA | NA | TRBV5-1 | CASSWTQDTQYF | TGCGCCAGCAGCTGGACCCAAGATACGCAGTATTTT
TRBJ1-2 | NA | NA | TRBV12-3/TRBV12-4 | CASSLAVTGGLAGYTF | TGTGCCAGCAGTTTAGCTGTCACCGGGGGTTTGGCTGGCTACACCTTC
TRBJ2-3 | NA | TRBD2 | TRBV12-3/TRBV12-4 | CASSRGRADTQYF | TGTGCCAGCAGTAGAGGGAGGGCAGATACGCAGTATTTT
TRBJ1-4 | many | NA | TRBV5-1 | CASSTRMTGPNEKLFF | TGCGCCAGCAGCACCCGGATGACGGGACCTAATGAAAAACTGTTTTTT
TRBJ2-5 | many | NA | TRBV11-1 | CASSRGNGETQYF | TGTGCCAGCAGCCGGGGAAATGGGGAGACCCAGTACTTC
TRBJ2-7 | few | TRBD2 | TRBV18 | CASSPRPRTSGLPYEQYF | TGTGCCAGCTCACCAAGGCCCCGGACTAGCGGGCTCCCCTACGAGCAGTACTTC
TRBJ2-5 | NA | NA | TRBV9 | CAPSPAASYNEQYF | TGTGCTCCTTCACCAGCGGCCTCCTACAATGAGCAGTACTTC
TRBJ2-7 | NA | NA | TRBV24-1 | CATSDTGGPRGEQYF | TGTGCCACCAGTGATACGGGCGGACCAAGGGGCGAGCAGTACTTC
TRBJ2-7 | few | NA | TRBV7-2 | CASRKDVTSSYEQYF | TGTGCCAGCAGGAAAGATGTGACGAGCTCCTACGAGCAGTACTTC
TRBJ2-3 | many | TRBD2 | TRBV12-3/TRBV12-4 | CASSPLAGVSHTQYF | TGTGCCAGCAGCCCACTAGCGGGGGTCTCACATACGCAGTATTTT
TRBJ2-3 | few | NA | TRBV5-6 | CASSFWRIISTDTQYF | TGTGCCAGCAGCTTTTGGAGAATCATTAGCACAGATACGCAGTATTTT
TRBJ2-1 | NA | NA | TRBV12-3/TRBV12-4 | CASSLRGGEQFF | TGTGCCAGCAGTCTCAGGGGGGGTGAGCAGTTCTTC